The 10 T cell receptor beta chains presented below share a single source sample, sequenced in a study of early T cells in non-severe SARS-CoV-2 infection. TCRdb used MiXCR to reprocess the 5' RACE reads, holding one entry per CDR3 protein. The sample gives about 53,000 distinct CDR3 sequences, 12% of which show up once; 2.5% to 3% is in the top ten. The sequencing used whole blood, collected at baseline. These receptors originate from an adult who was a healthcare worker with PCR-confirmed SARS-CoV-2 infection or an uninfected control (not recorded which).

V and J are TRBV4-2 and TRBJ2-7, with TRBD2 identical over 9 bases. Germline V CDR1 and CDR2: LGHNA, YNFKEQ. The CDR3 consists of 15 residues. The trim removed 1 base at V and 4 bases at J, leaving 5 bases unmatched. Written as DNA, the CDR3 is TGTGCCAGCAGCCAAGGGGCTAGCGGGAAATACGAGCAGTACTTC. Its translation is CASSQGASGKYEQYF.

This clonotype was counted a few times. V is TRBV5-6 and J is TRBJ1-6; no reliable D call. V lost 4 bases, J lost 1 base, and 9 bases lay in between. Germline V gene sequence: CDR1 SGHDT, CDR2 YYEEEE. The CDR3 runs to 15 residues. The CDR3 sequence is CASSPEGSYNSPLHF. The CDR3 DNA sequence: TGTGCCAGCAGCCCCGAAGGGTCCTATAATTCACCCCTCCACTTT.

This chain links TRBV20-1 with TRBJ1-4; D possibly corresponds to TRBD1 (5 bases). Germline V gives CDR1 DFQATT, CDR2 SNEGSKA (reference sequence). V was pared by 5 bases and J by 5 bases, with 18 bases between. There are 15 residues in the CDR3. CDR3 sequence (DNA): TGCAGTGCTTTTCCAGACCGGGACGGGAATGAAAAACTGTTTTTT. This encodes CSAFPDRDGNEKLFF.

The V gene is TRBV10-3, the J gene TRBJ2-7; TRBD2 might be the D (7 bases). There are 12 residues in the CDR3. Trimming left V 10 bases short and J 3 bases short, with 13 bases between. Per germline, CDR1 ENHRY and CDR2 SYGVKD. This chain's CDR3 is CATRGGDYEQYF. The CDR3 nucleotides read TGTGCCACGAGAGGGGGGGACTACGAGCAGTACTTC.

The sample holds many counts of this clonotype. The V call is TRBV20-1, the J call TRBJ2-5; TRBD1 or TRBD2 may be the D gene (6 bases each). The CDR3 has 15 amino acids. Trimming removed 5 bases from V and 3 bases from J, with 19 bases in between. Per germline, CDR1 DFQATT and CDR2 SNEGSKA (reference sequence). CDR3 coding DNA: TGCAGTGCTCCGCCCTGGGGGGCCGGAAAAGAGACCCAGTACTTC. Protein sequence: CSAPPWGAGKETQYF.

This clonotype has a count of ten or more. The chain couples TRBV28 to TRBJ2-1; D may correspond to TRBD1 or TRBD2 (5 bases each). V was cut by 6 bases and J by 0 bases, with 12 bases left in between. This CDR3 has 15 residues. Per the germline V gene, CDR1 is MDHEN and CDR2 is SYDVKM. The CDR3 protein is CASSFEGSSYNEQFF. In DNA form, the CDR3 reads TGTGCCAGCAGCTTCGAGGGGAGCTCCTACAATGAGCAGTTCTTC.

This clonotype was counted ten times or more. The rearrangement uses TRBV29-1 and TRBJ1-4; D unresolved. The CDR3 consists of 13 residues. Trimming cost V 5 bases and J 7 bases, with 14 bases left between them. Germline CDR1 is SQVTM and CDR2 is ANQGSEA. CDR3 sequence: CSVPSLGREKLFF. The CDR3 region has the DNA TGCAGCGTTCCGAGTCTAGGGCGTGAAAAACTGTTTTTT.

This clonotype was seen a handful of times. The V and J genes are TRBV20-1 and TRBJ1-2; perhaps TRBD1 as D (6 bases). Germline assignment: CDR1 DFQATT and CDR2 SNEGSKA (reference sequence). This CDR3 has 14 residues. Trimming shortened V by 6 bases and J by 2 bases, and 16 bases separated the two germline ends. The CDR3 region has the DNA TGCAGTGCAAGAACCGTTACAGGGAACTATGGCTACACCTTC. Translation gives CSARTVTGNYGYTF.

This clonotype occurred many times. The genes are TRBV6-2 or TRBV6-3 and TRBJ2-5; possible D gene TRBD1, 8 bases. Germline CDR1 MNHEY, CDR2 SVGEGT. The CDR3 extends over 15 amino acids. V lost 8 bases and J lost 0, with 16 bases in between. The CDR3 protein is CASGGRDRYQETQYF. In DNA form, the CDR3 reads TGTGCCAGCGGGGGGAGGGACAGGTACCAAGAGACCCAGTACTTC.

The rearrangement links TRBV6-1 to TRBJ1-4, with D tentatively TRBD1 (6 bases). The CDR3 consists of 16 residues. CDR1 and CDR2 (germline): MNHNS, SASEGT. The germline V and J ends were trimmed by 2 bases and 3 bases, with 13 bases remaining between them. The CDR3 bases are TGTGCCAGCAGTGAACCGGGTGAGGGGGCTAATGAAAAACTGTTTTTT. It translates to CASSEPGEGANEKLFF.